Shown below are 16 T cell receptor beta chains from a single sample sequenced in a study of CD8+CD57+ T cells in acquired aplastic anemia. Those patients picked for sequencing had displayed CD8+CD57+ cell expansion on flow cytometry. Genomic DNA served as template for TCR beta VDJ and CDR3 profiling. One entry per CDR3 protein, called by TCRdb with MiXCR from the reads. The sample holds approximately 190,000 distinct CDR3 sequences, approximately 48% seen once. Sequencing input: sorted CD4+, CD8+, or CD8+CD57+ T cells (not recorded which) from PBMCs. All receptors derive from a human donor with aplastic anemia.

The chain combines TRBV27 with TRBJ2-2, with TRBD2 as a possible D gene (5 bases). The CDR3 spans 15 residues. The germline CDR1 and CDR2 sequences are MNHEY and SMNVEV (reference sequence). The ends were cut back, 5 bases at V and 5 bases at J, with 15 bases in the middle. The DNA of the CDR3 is TGTGCCAGCAGTCCCTCCGGGATGTTAACCGGGGAGCTGTTTTTT. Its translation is CASSPSGMLTGELFF.

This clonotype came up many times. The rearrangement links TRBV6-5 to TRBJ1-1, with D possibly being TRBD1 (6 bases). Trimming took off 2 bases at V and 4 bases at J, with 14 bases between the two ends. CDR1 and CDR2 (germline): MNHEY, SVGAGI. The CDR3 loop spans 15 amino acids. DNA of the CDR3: TGTGCCAGCAGTTACCTTAGGGGGGGCGTCACTGAAGCTTTCTTT. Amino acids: CASSYLRGGVTEAFF.

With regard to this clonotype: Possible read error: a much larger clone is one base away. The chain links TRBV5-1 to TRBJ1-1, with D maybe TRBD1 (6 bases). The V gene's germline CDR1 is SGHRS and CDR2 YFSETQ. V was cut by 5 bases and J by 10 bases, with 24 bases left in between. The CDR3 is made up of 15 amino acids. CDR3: CASRDTKQGTARAFF. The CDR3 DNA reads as TGCGCCAGCAGGGACACCAAACAGGGTACGGCTAGAGCTTTCTTT.

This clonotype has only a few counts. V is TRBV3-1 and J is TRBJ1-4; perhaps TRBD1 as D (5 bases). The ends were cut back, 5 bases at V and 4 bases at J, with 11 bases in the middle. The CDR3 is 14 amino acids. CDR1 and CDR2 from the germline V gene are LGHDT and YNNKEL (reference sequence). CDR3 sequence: CASSDRQVNEKLFF. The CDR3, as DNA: TGTGCCAGCAGCGACAGACAAGTTAATGAAAAACTGTTTTTT.

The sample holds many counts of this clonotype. The DNA for the CDR3 is TGTGCCAGTAGTATAGCGACTACCCCTAGCCCCTTACATGAGCAGTTCTTC. The encoded protein is CASSIATTPSPLHEQFF. The genes are TRBV19 and TRBJ2-1; D is possibly TRBD2 (5 bases). This CDR3 is 17 amino acids long. Germline lookup yields CDR1 LNHDA and CDR2 SQIVND (reference sequence). V gave up 1 base and J gave up 8 bases, with 21 bases separating them.

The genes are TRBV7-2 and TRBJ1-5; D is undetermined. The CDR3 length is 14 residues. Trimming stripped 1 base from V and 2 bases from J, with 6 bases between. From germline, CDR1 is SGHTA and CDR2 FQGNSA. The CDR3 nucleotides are TGTGCCAGCAGCTTAGGCGAAGGCAATCAGCCCCAGCATTTT. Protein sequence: CASSLGEGNQPQHF.

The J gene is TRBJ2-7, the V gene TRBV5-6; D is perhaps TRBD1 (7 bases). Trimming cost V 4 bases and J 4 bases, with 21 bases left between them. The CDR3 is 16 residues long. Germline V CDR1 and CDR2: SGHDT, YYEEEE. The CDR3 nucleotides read TGTGCCAGCAGCCTGAGCGCGGGACAGTCAAAGTACGAGCAGTACTTC. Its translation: CASSLSAGQSKYEQYF.

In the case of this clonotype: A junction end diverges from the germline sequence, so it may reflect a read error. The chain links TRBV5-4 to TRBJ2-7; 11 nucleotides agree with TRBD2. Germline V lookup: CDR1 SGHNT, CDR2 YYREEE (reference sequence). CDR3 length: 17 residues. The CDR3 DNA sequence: TGTGCCAGCAGCTCCTCTAGCGGGAGGTCCACGTCCTACGACCAGTACTTC. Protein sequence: CASSSSSGRSTSYDQYF.

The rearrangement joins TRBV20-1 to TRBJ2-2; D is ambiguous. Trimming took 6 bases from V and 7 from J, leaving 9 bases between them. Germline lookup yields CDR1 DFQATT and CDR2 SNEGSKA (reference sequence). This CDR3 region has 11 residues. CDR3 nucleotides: TGCAGTGCCATTCAAGACGGGGAGCTGTTTTTT. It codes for CSAIQDGELFF.

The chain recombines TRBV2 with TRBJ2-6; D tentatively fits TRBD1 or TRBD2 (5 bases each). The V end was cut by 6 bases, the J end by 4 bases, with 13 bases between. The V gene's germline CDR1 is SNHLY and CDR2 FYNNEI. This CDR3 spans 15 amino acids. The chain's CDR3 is CASSRPGLGANVLTF. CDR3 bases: TGTGCCAGCAGCCGACCGGGGCTGGGGGCCAACGTCCTGACTTTC.

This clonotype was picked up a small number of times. The CDR3 protein is CAISDASGRNQPQHF. CDR3 nucleotides: TGTGCCATCAGTGACGCTTCAGGGAGGAATCAGCCCCAGCATTTT. The chain has TRBV10-3 and TRBJ1-5, with a weak D call TRBD1 (5 bases). The germline V and J ends were trimmed by 3 bases and 4 bases, with 13 bases remaining between them. The CDR3 loop spans 15 amino acids. Per germline, CDR1 ENHRY and CDR2 SYGVKD.

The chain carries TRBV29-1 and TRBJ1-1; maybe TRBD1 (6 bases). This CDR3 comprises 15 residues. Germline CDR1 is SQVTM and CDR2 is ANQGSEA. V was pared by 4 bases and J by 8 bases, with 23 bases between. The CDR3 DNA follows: TGCAGCGTTGTAGGGAACAGGGTTGCTTTTTCGGAAGCTTTCTTT. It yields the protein CSVVGNRVAFSEAFF. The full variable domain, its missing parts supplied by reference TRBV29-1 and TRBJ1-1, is SAVISQKPSRDICQRGTSLTIQCQVDSQVTMMFWYRQQPGQSLTLIATANQGSEATYESGFVIDKFPISRPNLTFSTLTVSNMSPEDSSIYLCSVVGNRVAFSEAFFGQGTRLTVV.

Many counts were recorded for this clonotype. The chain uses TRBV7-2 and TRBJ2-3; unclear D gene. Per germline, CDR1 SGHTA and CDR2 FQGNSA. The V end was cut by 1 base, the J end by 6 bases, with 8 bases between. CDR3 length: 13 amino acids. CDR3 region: CASSLEVLDTQYF. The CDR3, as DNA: TGTGCCAGCAGCTTAGAGGTATTGGATACGCAGTATTTT.

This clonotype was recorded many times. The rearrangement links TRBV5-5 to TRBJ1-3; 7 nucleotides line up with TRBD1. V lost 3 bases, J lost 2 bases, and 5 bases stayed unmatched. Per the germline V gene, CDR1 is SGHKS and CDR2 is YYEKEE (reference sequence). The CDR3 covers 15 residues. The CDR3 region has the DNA TGTGCCAGCAGCTACGGTACAGGGGCTGGAAACACCATATATTTT. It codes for CASSYGTGAGNTIYF.

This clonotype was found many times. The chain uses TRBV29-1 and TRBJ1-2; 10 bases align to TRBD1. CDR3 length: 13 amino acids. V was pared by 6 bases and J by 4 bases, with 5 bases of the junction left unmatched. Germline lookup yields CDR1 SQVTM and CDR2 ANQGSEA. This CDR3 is CSVSRDRGYGYTF. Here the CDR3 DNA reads TGCAGCGTCTCCCGGGACAGGGGCTATGGCTACACCTTC.

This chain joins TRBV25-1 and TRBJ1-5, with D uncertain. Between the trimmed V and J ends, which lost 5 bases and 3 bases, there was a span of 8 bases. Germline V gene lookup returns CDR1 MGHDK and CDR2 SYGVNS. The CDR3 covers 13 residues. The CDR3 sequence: CASSPGNNQPQHF. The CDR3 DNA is TGTGCCAGCAGTCCGGGAAACAATCAGCCCCAGCATTTT.